One T cell receptor beta chain is described in this entry. Its cognate antigen is unknown. This sample was taken from a study of CD8 T cells in Susac syndrome. Study-level results: It was acknowledged in the study that the number of individuals who were included in its TCR sequencing and HLA analysis was relatively small.

The V gene's germline CDR1 is SEHNR and CDR2 FQNEAQ (reference sequence). This CDR3 is 15 amino acids long. The V end lost 3 bases, the J end lost 5 bases, and 13 bases lay between the germline ends. Reverse transcription used about 0.5 to 1 ug RNA and random hexamers. TCRdb itself ran the immunoSEQ multiplex PCR reads through MiXCR, one entry per CDR3 protein. The sample includes about 210,000 distinct CDR3 sequences, 95% of them seen just once. The chain is built from TRBV7-9 and TRBJ2-2; D is unresolved. Sequenced material: CD4+ T cells from PBMCs. The clonotype comes from a human donor with multiple sclerosis. CDR3 protein: CASSLLSELTGELFF. Here the CDR3 DNA reads TGTGCCAGCAGCTTGTTGTCTGAGCTTACCGGGGAGCTGTTTTTT.